This T cell receptor (beta chain) was sequenced during a study of T cell responses to AZD1222 COVID-19 vaccine. Assay used: immunoSEQ multiplex PCR; TCRdb lists only in-frame clones, some missing. Of 150,000 to 200,000 clones in the sample, roughly 92% were seen once. The sequence was collected from an adult in good health. The material was peripheral blood, obtained on day 0 of AZD1222 vaccination.

The CDR3 loop reads CAWSGQGNSPLHF. CDR3 nucleotide sequence: TGTGCCTGGAGTGGACAGGGGAATTCACCCCTCCACTTT. V usage is TRBV30 and J usage is TRBJ1-6; 8 nucleotides align to TRBD1. Per the germline V gene, CDR1 is GTSNPN and CDR2 is SVGIG (reference sequence). The CDR3 consists of 13 residues. After removal of 1 base from V and 7 bases from J, the junction contained 0 bases not matched to a gene.